Following are 25 T cell receptor beta chains from one sample sequenced in a study of T cell clonality in common variable immunodeficiency. Clones were read by immunoSEQ multiplex PCR, and TCRdb kept only the in-frame ones, dropping some. The sample has 35,000 to 50,000 clones, none seen only once; the top ten hold more than 2.5%. Material for sequencing was peripheral blood mononuclear cells. The receptors were gathered from a person aged 18-70 years in good health.

Many counts were recorded for this clone. CDR3 bases read: TGCAGTGCTAGGACAGGTCTAGGGCAGCCC. Residues: CSARTGLGQP. The CDR3, in full, reads CSARTGLGQPQHF. The chain joins TRBV20-1 to TRBJ1-5, with a possible D match to TRBD1 (6 bases). The read falls 3 residues short of the CDR3 end, and the missing part is taken from the germline J gene. The germline CDR1 and CDR2 sequences are DFQATT and SNEGSKA (reference sequence). V dropped 3 bases and J dropped 7 bases, with 13 bases sitting between them. There are 13 residues in the CDR3.

This clone was counted between two and nine times. The sequenced fragment ends 3 residues before the CDR3 boundary, so the rest is inferred from the germline J gene. The chain uses TRBV2 and TRBJ2-1, with 11 positions matching TRBD2. The CDR3 length is 15 residues. J was trimmed by 4 bases and V by 4 bases; bases with no gene match: 3. Germline V gene lookup returns CDR1 SNHLY and CDR2 FYNNEI. The sequenced part of the CDR3 DNA is TGTGCCAGCAGTGCCGGGACTAGCGGTTACAATGAG. Its translation is CASSAGTSGYNE. From start to end, the CDR3 is CASSAGTSGYNEQFF.

This clone was seen at least ten times. The read halts 3 residues ahead of the CDR3 end, with the missing end drawn from the germline J gene. This chain uses TRBV7-8 with TRBJ2-7; 13 positions match TRBD2. The germline V gene encodes CDR1 SGHVS and CDR2 FQNEAQ. The length of the CDR3 is 15 residues. V trimming: 5 bases; J trimming: 5 bases; junction bases outside the gene matches: 6. The DNA read from the CDR3 is TGTGCCAGCAGCAGGACTAGCGGGAGAGGAAACGAG. Translation gives CASSRTSGRGNE. The whole CDR3 reads CASSRTSGRGNEQYF.

Ten or more counts support this clone. The read ends 3 residues before the CDR3 terminus; that terminus is restored from the germline J gene. The J gene is TRBJ2-3, the V gene TRBV20-1; weak D call: TRBD2 (6 bases). The CDR3 length is 16 residues. Per germline, CDR1 DFQATT and CDR2 SNEGSKA (reference sequence). CDR3 DNA (partial): TGCAGTGCCTCAACCCAGGGAGGTTTTTTACAAGAGACG. Amino acids: CSASTQGGFLQET. The whole CDR3 protein is CSASTQGGFLQETQYF.

This clone has just a few counts. The read terminates 3 residues before the CDR3 end, so the remaining end is supplied by the germline J gene. The V and J genes are TRBV20-1 and TRBJ2-7; 7 bases agree with TRBD2. Per germline, CDR1 DFQATT and CDR2 SNEGSKA (reference sequence). V trimming: 3 bases; J trimming: 6 bases; junction bases outside the gene matches: 11. The CDR3 extends over 14 amino acids. CDR3 amino acids: CSASRLAQRGEQYF. CDR3 DNA, as far as it was read: TGCAGTGCTAGCAGACTAGCCCAGAGGGGCGAG.

This clone was observed many times. The read falls 3 residues short of the CDR3 end, and the missing part is taken from the germline J gene. This sequence joins TRBV19 and TRBJ2-4; perhaps TRBD2 as D (6 bases). CDR1 LNHDA and CDR2 SQIVND come from the germline V gene (reference sequence). CDR3 size: 19 residues. With 0 bases removed from V and 0 bases from J, the gap between germline ends came to 18 bases. Partial CDR3 DNA: TGTGCCAGTAGTATAGATCATAGCGGTCCGGAACTAGCCAAAAACATT. Translated, it gives CASSIDHSGPELAKNI. The full CDR3 reads CASSIDHSGPELAKNIQYF. Supplemented by reference TRBV19 and TRBJ2-4, the full variable domain reads DGGITQSPKYLFRKEGQNVTLSCEQNLNHDAMYWYRQDPGQGLRLIYYSQIVNDFQKGDIAEGYSVSREKKESFPLTVTSAQKNPTAFYLCASSIDHSGPELAKNIQYFGAGTRLSVL.

A few counts support this clone. The sequenced fragment ends 3 residues before the CDR3 boundary, so the rest is inferred from the germline J gene. The rearrangement links TRBV19 to TRBJ1-1; 8 bases fit TRBD1. The CDR3 length is 13 residues. The junction had 6 bases not matched to a gene; V was cut back by 7 bases and J by 5 bases. CDR1 and CDR2 (germline): LNHDA, SQIVND (reference sequence). CDR3 sequence reads: CASNPGQATEAFF. CDR3 bases read: TGTGCCAGTAATCCGGGACAGGCAACTGAA. Full variable domain (remainder filled in from reference TRBV19 and TRBJ1-1): DGGITQSPKYLFRKEGQNVTLSCEQNLNHDAMYWYRQDPGQGLRLIYYSQIVNDFQKGDIAEGYSVSREKKESFPLTVTSAQKNPTAFYLCASNPGQATEAFFGQGTRLTVV.

The CDR3 loop reads CASSLGTTPYDYTF. CDR3 DNA, as far as it was read: TGTGCCAGCAGCTTAGGAACTACCCCCTACGAC. V is TRBV7-9 and J is TRBJ1-2; D call uncertain. The read comes to an end 3 residues before the CDR3 does, leaving the germline J gene to fill in the end. This CDR3 is 14 amino acids long. Germline CDR1 is SEHNR and CDR2 is FQNEAQ (reference sequence). The variable domain in full, completed from reference TRBV7-9 and TRBJ1-2, reads DTGVSQNPRHKITKRGQNVTFRCDPISEHNRLYWYRQTLGQGPEFLTYFQNEAQLEKSRLLSDRFSAERPKGSFSTLEIQRTEQGDSAMYLCASSLGTTPYDYTFGSGTRLTVV.

This clone was counted many times. The read terminates 3 residues before the CDR3 end, so the remaining end is supplied by the germline J gene. This rearrangement joins TRBV7-2 to TRBJ1-4; 8 nucleotides match TRBD1. The CDR3 consists of 14 residues. The germline CDR1 and CDR2 sequences are SGHTA and FQGNSA. The trim removed 1 base at V and 6 bases at J, leaving 1 base unmatched. Partial CDR3 DNA: TGTGCCAGCAGCTTAGACAGGGGGTATGAAAAA. It is translated as CASSLDRGYEK. The full CDR3 sequence reads CASSLDRGYEKLFF.

This clone was seen at least ten times. The read comes to an end 3 residues before the CDR3 does, leaving the germline J gene to fill in the end. V and J are TRBV18 and TRBJ2-7; D is unresolved. The CDR3 is 11 amino acids. Deletions cut 5 bases from V and 4 bases from J, with 6 bases between. Germline CDR1 KGHSH, CDR2 LQKENI. CDR3 amino acids: CASSSYYEQYF. Incomplete CDR3 DNA: TGTGCCAGCTCATCTTATTACGAG.

Notes on this clone: The CDR3 extends 3 residues past the end of the read, so its final part is completed from the germline J gene. V and J are TRBV20-1 and TRBJ2-3; 8 positions match TRBD2. This CDR3 is built from 13 residues. Per the germline V gene, CDR1 is DFQATT and CDR2 is SNEGSKA (reference sequence). CDR3: CSAQIAGKETQYF. Incomplete CDR3 DNA: TGCAGTGCTCAGATAGCGGGAAAAGAGACG.

This clone was seen at least ten times. The observed sequence ends 3 residues before the CDR3 terminus, with the missing tail filled in from the germline J gene. The chain recombines TRBV20-1 with TRBJ2-7; D perhaps matches TRBD1 (5 bases). The V end lost 0 bases, the J end lost 4 bases, and 16 bases lay between the germline ends. The CDR3 is made up of 15 amino acids. Germline V gene lookup returns CDR1 DFQATT and CDR2 SNEGSKA (reference sequence). The part of the CDR3 DNA that was read is TGCAGTGCTAGAGATTCCCAGGGAATAACATACGAG. Amino acid sequence: CSARDSQGITYE. The entire CDR3 protein reads CSARDSQGITYEQYF.

The table lists this clone with many counts. With the read ending 3 residues before the CDR3 end, the germline J gene is used to fill in that end. The rearrangement uses TRBV20-1 and TRBJ2-2; D may match TRBD1 or TRBD2 (5 bases each). This CDR3 has 15 residues. V lost 5 bases and J lost 1, with 14 bases in between. Germline CDR1 reads DFQATT; CDR2 reads SNEGSKA (reference sequence). CDR3 sequence reads: CSAPRGALNTGELFF. CDR3 DNA (partial): TGCAGTGCTCCCAGAGGGGCCTTGAACACCGGGGAG.

This clone was seen a few times. At one of its ends the junction is not consistent with the germline gene, which may arise from a read error. The sequenced part of the CDR3 DNA is TGTGCCAGCAGCCCGGGACAGGCTACTTCAGAGACG. Protein sequence: CASSPGQATSET. In full, the CDR3 reads CASSPGQATSETQYF. This sequence joins TRBV7-9 and TRBJ2-3; 8 nucleotides line up with TRBD1. Read sequence stops 3 residues before the CDR3 end, and the germline J gene provides the missing end. This CDR3 has 15 amino acids. Germline CDR1 and CDR2: SEHNR and FQNEAQ (reference sequence).

To note about this clone: The sequenced fragment ends 3 residues before the CDR3 boundary, so the rest is inferred from the germline J gene. V is TRBV10-2 and J is TRBJ1-4; 8 bases align to TRBD1. CDR3 size: 17 residues. The germline V gene has CDR1 WSHSY and CDR2 SAAADI. The CDR3 protein is CASTSGTGSSGANVLFF. The sequenced part of the CDR3 DNA is TGCGCCAGCACGTCCGGGACAGGCAGCTCTGGGGCCAACGTA.

This clone has a count of ten or more. The sequence runs out 3 residues before the end of the CDR3; the remainder is reconstructed from the germline J gene. The identical CDR3 is also encoded by other nucleotide sequences in the sample. The V call is TRBV30, the J call TRBJ1-3, with TRBD1 matching 7 bases. After removal of 3 bases from V and 3 bases from J, the junction contained 5 bases not matched to a gene. Germline CDR1 is GTSNPN and CDR2 is SVGIG (reference sequence). The CDR3 has 14 residues. The DNA read from the CDR3 is TGTGCCTGGAGCAGGGGGGCCGATGGAAACACC. Protein product: CAWSRGADGNT. The CDR3 in its entirety is CAWSRGADGNTIYF.

A few counts support this clone. The read stops 3 residues short of the end of the CDR3; the missing end is completed from the germline J gene. The rearrangement links TRBV19 to TRBJ2-1; possible D gene TRBD1, 6 bases. Germline values: CDR1 LNHDA, CDR2 SQIVND (reference sequence). The CDR3 length is 16 residues. The germline V and J ends were trimmed by 6 bases and 5 bases, with 20 bases remaining between them. This chain's CDR3 is CASRRRPGVRNNEQFF. CDR3 DNA (partial): TGTGCCAGTAGGAGAAGACCAGGGGTTAGGAACAATGAG.

Of note for this clone: The missing CDR3 end, 3 residues past where the read stops, is filled in from the germline J gene. The chain has TRBV6-1 and TRBJ2-3, with a tentative D call TRBD1 (6 bases). This CDR3 comprises 15 residues. CDR1 MNHNS and CDR2 SASEGT come from the germline V gene. The CDR3 sequence is CASSEGQYSNQPQYF. Incomplete CDR3 DNA: TGTGCCAGCAGTGAGGGACAATATAGCAATCAGCCG.

This clone occurred a few times. Read coverage stops 3 residues before the CDR3 terminus; the germline J gene supplies the remainder. This chain joins TRBV6-4 and TRBJ2-7; D remains unclear. This CDR3 comprises 19 residues. CDR1 and CDR2 (germline): MRHNA, SNTAGT. The V and J ends lost 2 bases and 0 bases respectively, with 23 bases between them. This chain's CDR3 is CASSDQVRVPTQVSYEQYF. CDR3 DNA, as far as it was read: TGTGCCAGCAGTGACCAAGTCCGGGTCCCAACCCAAGTCTCCTACGAG.

On this clone itself: The read comes to an end 3 residues before the CDR3 does, leaving the germline J gene to fill in the end. The rearrangement uses TRBV10-2 and TRBJ1-3, with D unclear. Looked up from germline, CDR1 is WSHSY and CDR2 is SAAADI. The germline V and J ends were trimmed by 7 bases and 4 bases, with 5 bases remaining between them. CDR3 length: 11 amino acids. CDR3 residues: CASTQGNTIYF. The CDR3 DNA, read in part, is TGCGCCAGCACCCAGGGAAACACC.

This clone has a handful of counts. The CDR3 extends 3 residues past the end of the read, so its final part is completed from the germline J gene. Other DNA sequences within the sample encode an identical CDR3. This chain uses TRBV7-9 with TRBJ2-3, with 8 bases lining up with TRBD1. The V gene's germline CDR1 is SEHNR and CDR2 FQNEAQ (reference sequence). This CDR3 region has 14 residues. The V gene end was trimmed by 3 bases and the J gene end by 6 bases; junction bases not matched to a gene: 5. CDR3 in amino acids: CASSLGQAGDTQYF. The sequenced part of the CDR3 DNA is TGTGCCAGCAGCTTGGGACAGGCAGGTGATACG.

This clone was detected many times. The read falls 3 residues short of the CDR3 end, and the missing part is taken from the germline J gene. The chain couples TRBV5-1 to TRBJ2-7; a possible D gene is TRBD2 (5 bases). The CDR3 loop spans 13 amino acids. Germline CDR1 and CDR2: SGHRS and YFSETQ. Trimming removed 4 bases from V and 2 bases from J, with 10 bases in between. The chain's CDR3 is CASSTGNTYEQYF. CDR3 bases read: TGCGCCAGCAGCACGGGGAATACCTACGAG.

This clone was counted many times. The sequenced part of the CDR3 DNA is TGCAGTGCTAGAGTGTTTGGCGGGAAATCCTACAATGAG. It is translated as CSARVFGGKSYNE. The whole CDR3 sequence is CSARVFGGKSYNEQFF. V is TRBV20-1 and J is TRBJ2-1; a weak D match, TRBD2 (6 bases). The sequence runs out 3 residues before the end of the CDR3; the remainder is reconstructed from the germline J gene. Germline-derived CDR1 and CDR2 are DFQATT and SNEGSKA (reference sequence). V lost 1 base and J 1 base, leaving 14 bases between the germline ends. The CDR3 contains 16 residues.

This clone was found many times. The read stops 3 residues short of the end of the CDR3; the missing end is completed from the germline J gene. This chain links TRBV20-1 with TRBJ2-1; TRBD1 aligns across 8 bases. Germline V gene lookup returns CDR1 DFQATT and CDR2 SNEGSKA (reference sequence). The length of the CDR3 is 15 residues. V shed 1 base and J 7 bases; nucleotides not matched to a gene: 9. The sequenced CDR3 bases are TGCAGTGCTAGAGTAGGCCAGGGGGCGCGTAATGAG. It codes for CSARVGQGARNE. The full CDR3 sequence reads CSARVGQGARNEQFF.

This clone was seen at least ten times. With the read ending 3 residues before the CDR3 end, the germline J gene is used to fill in that end. J is TRBJ2-5 and V is TRBV30; maybe TRBD1 (5 bases). V lost 0 bases and J lost 5, with 10 bases in between. Germline CDR1 GTSNPN, CDR2 SVGIG (reference sequence). The CDR3 has 13 amino acids. The CDR3 protein is CAWSVGRVETQYF. CDR3 DNA, as far as it was read: TGTGCCTGGAGTGTGGGCAGGGTGGAGACC.